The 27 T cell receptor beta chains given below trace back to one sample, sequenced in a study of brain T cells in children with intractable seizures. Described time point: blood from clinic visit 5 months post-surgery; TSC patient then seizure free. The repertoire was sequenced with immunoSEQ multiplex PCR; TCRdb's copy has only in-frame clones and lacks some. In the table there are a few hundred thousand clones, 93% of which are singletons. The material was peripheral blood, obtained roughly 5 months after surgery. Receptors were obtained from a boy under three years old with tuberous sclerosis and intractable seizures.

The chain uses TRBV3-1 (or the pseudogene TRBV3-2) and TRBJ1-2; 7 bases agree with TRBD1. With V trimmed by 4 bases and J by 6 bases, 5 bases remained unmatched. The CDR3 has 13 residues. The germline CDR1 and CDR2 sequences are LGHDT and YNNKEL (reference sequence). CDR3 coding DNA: TGTGCCAGCAGCCTACGACAGGGCCATGGCTACACCTTC. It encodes CASSLRQGHGYTF.

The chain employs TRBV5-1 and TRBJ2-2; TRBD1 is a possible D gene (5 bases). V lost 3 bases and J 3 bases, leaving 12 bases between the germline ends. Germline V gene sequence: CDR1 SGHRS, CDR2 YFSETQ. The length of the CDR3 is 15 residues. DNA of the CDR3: TGCGCCAGCAGCTCACAGTTAGGGGACACCGGGGAGCTGTTTTTT. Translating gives CASSSQLGDTGELFF.

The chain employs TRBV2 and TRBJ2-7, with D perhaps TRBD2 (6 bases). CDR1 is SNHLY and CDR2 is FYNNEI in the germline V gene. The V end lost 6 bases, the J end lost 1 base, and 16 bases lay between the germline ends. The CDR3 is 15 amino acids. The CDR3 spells CASRPRGTVSYEQYF. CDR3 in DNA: TGTGCCAGCAGGCCCCGTGGGACTGTATCCTACGAGCAGTACTTC. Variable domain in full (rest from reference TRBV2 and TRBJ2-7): EPEVTQTPSHQVTQMGQEVILRCVPISNHLYFYWYRQILGQKVEFLVSFYNNEISEKSEIFDDQFSVERPDGSNFTLKIRSTKLEDSAMYFCASRPRGTVSYEQYFGPGTRLTVT.

CDR3 sequence reads: CASSGPGTDTQYF. The CDR3 bases are TGTGCCAGCAGCGGTCCAGGCACAGATACGCAGTATTTT. The gene calls are TRBV9 and TRBJ2-3; no firm D call. Trimming cost V 3 bases and J 1 base, with 6 bases left between them. The CDR3 spans 13 residues. Germline V gene sequence: CDR1 SGDLS, CDR2 YYNGEE.

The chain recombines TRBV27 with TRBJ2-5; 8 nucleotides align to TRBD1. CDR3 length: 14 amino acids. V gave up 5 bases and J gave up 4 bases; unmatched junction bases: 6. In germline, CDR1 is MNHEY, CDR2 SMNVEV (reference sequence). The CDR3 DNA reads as TGTGCCAGCAGTCGACAGGGGAATGGAGAGACCCAGTACTTC. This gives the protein CASSRQGNGETQYF.

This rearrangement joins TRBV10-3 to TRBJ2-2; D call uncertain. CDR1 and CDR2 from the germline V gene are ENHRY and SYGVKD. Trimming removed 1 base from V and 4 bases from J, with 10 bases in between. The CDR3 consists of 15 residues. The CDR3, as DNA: TGTGCCATCAGTGAGTTTTTACAGTCCACCGGGGAGCTGTTTTTT. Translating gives CAISEFLQSTGELFF.

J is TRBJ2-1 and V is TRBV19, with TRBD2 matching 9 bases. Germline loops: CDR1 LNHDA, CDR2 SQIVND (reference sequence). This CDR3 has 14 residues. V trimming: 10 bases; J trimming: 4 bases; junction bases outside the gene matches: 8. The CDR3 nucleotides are TGTGCCACCTCCGGGACTAGCCGATACAATGAGCAGTTCTTC. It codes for CATSGTSRYNEQFF. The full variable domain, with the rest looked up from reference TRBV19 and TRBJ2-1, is DGGITQSPKYLFRKEGQNVTLSCEQNLNHDAMYWYRQDPGQGLRLIYYSQIVNDFQKGDIAEGYSVSREKKESFPLTVTSAQKNPTAFYLCATSGTSRYNEQFFGPGTRLTVL.

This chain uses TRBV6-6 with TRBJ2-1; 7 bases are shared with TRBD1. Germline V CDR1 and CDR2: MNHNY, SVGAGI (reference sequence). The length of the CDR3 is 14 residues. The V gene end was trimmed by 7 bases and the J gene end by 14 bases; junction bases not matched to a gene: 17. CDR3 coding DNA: TGTGCCAGCAAGCCCCTAAGAGAGACAGGGCGGGAGTTCTTC. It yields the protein CASKPLRETGREFF.

Written as DNA, the CDR3 is TGTGCCAGCAGCTTAGTTTCGATCACGTCTAACTATGGCTACACCTTC. Protein product: CASSLVSITSNYGYTF. The chain links TRBV7-9 to TRBJ1-2; D uncertain. Germline V gene sequence: CDR1 SEHNR, CDR2 FQNEAQ (reference sequence). The V gene lost 1 base and the J gene lost 0 bases, with 12 bases spanning the gap. This CDR3 is built from 16 residues.

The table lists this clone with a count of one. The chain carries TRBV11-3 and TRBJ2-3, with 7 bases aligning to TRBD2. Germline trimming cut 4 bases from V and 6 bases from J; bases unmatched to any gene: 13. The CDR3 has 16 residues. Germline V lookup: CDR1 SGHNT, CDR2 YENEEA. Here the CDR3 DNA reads TGTGCCAGCAGCTCTTCATCTAGCGGAGGGCCGGATACGCAGTATTTT. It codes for CASSSSSSGGPDTQYF.

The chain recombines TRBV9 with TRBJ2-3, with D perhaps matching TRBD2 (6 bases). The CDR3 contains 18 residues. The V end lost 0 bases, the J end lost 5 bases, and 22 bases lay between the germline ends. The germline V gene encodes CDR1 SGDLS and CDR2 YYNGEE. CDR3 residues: CASSVEFGAPRGGDTQYF. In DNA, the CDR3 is TGTGCCAGCAGCGTAGAGTTCGGAGCGCCGCGGGGAGGAGATACGCAGTATTTT.

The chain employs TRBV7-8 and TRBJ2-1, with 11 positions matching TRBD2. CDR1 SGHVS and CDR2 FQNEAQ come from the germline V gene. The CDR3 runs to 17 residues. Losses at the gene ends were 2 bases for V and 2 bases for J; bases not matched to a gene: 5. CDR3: CASSLPGTSGPYNEQFF. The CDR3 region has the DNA TGTGCCAGCAGCTTACCCGGGACTAGCGGTCCCTACAATGAGCAGTTCTTC.

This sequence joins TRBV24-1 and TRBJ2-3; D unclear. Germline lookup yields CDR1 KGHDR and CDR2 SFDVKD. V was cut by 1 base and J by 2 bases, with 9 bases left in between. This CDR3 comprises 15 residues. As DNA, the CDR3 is TGTGCCACCAGTGATTTTACCGGATACACAGATACGCAGTATTTT. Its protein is CATSDFTGYTDTQYF.

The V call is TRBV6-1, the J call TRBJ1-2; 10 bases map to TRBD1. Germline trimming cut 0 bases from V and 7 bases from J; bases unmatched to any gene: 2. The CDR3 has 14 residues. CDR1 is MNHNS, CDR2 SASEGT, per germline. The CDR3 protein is CASSEARDRGGYTF. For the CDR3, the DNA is TGTGCCAGCAGTGAAGCACGGGACAGGGGTGGCTACACCTTC.

The CDR3 coding sequence is TGTGCCAGCAGCTCCGTCCCGGGACAGGGGGCGCCGGGGCAGCCCCAGCATTTT. This codes for CASSSVPGQGAPGQPQHF. The chain carries TRBV7-9 and TRBJ1-5; 12 bases are a match to TRBD1. Germline assignment: CDR1 SEHNR and CDR2 FQNEAQ (reference sequence). The CDR3 length is 18 residues. The J segment lost 7 bases and the V segment lost 4 bases, leaving 14 bases of the junction unmatched.

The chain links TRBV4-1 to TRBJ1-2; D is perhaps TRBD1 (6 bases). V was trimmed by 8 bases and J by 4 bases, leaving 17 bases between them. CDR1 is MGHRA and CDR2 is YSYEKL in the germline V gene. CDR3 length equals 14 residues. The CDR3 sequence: CASSGPGASYGYTF. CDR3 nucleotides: TGCGCCAGCTCGGGGCCGGGGGCCTCCTATGGCTACACCTTC.

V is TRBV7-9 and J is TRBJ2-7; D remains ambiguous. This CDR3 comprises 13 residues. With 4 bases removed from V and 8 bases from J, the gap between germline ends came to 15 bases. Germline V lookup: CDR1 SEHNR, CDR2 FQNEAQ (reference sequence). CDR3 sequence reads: CASSSGPIVQQYF. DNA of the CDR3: TGTGCCAGCAGCTCCGGACCAATTGTTCAGCAGTACTTC.

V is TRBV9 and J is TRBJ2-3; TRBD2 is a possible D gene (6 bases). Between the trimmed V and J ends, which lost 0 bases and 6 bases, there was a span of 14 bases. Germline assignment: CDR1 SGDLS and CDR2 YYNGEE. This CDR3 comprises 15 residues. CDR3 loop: CASSVVGGDRDTQYF. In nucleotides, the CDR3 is TGTGCCAGCAGCGTAGTGGGCGGGGACCGGGATACGCAGTATTTT.

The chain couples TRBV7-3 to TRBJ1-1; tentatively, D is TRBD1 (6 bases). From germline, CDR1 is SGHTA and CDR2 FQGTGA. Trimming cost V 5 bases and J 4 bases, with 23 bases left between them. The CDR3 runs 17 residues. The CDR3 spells CASSLHSTGQGGTEAFF. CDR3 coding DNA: TGTGCCAGCAGCCTCCACTCTACAGGGCAAGGAGGCACTGAAGCTTTCTTT.

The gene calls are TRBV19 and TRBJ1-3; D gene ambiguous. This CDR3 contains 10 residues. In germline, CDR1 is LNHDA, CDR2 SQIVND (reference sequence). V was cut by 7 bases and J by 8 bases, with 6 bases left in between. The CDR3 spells CASMADTIYF. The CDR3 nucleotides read TGTGCCAGTATGGCGGACACCATATATTTT.

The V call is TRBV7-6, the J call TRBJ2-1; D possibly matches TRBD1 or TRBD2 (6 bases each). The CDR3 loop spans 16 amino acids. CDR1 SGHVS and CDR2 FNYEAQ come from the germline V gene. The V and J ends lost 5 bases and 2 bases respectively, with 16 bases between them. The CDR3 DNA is TGTGCCAGCAGCATCATAGGGGGGTCCCCCTACAATGAGCAGTTCTTC. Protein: CASSIIGGSPYNEQFF. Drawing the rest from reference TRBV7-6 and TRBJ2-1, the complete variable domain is GAGVSQSPRYKVTKRGQDVALRCDPISGHVSLYWYRQALGQGPEFLTYFNYEAQQDKSGLPNDRFSAERPEGSISTLTIQRTEQRDSAMYRCASSIIGGSPYNEQFFGPGTRLTVL.

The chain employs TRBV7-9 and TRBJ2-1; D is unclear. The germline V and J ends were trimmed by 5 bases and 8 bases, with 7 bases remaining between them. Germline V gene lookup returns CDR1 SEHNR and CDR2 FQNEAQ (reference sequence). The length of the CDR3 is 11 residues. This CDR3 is CASSVVDEQFF. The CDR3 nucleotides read TGTGCCAGCAGCGTCGTGGATGAGCAGTTCTTC.

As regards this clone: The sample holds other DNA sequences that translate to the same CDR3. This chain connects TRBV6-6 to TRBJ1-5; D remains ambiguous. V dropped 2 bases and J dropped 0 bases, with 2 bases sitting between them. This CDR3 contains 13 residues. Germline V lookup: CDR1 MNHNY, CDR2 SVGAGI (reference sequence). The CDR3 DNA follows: TGTGCCAGCAGTTACGGTAGCAATCAGCCCCAGCATTTT. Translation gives CASSYGSNQPQHF.

Here the CDR3 DNA reads TGTGCCAGCAGCTTATCATGGGACAGCCAACAAGAGACCCAGTACTTC. Translation: CASSLSWDSQQETQYF. This chain uses TRBV7-9 with TRBJ2-5; 7 bases line up with TRBD1. V dropped 2 bases and J dropped 2; count of bases not matched to a gene: 8. The CDR3 contains 16 residues. Germline values: CDR1 SEHNR, CDR2 FQNEAQ (reference sequence).

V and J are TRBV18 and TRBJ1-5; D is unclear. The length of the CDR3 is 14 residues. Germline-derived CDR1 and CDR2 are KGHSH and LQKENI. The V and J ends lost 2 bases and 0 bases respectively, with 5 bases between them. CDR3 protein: CASSPGVSNQPQHF. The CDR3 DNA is TGTGCCAGCTCACCAGGGGTTAGCAATCAGCCCCAGCATTTT.

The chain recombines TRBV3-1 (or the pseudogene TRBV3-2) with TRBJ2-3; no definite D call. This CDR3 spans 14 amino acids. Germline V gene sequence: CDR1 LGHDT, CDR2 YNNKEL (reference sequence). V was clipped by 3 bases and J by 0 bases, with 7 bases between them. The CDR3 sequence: CASSQDGSTDTQYF. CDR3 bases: TGTGCCAGCAGCCAGGACGGAAGCACAGATACGCAGTATTTT.

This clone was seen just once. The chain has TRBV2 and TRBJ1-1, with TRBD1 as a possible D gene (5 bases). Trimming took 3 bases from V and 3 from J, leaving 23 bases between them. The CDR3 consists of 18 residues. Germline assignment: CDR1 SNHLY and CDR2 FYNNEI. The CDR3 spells CASSDKVEGSILDTEAFF. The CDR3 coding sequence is TGTGCCAGCAGTGATAAGGTAGAGGGGAGTATTTTGGACACTGAAGCTTTCTTT. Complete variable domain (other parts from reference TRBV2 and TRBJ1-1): EPEVTQTPSHQVTQMGQEVILRCVPISNHLYFYWYRQILGQKVEFLVSFYNNEISEKSEIFDDQFSVERPDGSNFTLKIRSTKLEDSAMYFCASSDKVEGSILDTEAFFGQGTRLTVV.